A single sample is the source of the 27 T cell receptor beta chains below, sequenced in a study of regulatory T cells in long-lasting Graves disease. Time point here: newly diagnosed GD, antithyroid drugs for less than 3 months. The TCR library was made from RNA that had been extracted from PBMCs in TRIzol. Arm-PCR of CDR3 regions with iRepertoire HTBI primers generated TCR beta libraries. TCRdb fed the multiplex PCR reads into MiXCR, producing one record per CDR3 protein. Here the sample spans 530,000 or so distinct CDR3 sequences, about 16% being singletons. The data also belong to a second study, concerning T cells in Graves' hyperthyroidism and ophthalmopathy.

This sample comprised peripheral blood mononuclear cells (PBMCs), obtained at new diagnosis, from a patient treated with antithyroid drugs. These receptors all stem from a man younger than 30 with Graves disease.

This clonotype was picked up many times. The V call is TRBV28, the J call TRBJ2-5, with D perhaps matching TRBD2 (6 bases). V lost 2 bases and J lost 0, with 13 bases in between. The CDR3 extends over 16 amino acids. Germline values: CDR1 MDHEN, CDR2 SYDVKM. The CDR3 region is CASSLAGTPYQETQYF. In DNA form, the CDR3 reads TGTGCCAGCAGTTTAGCGGGGACTCCGTACCAAGAGACCCAGTACTTC.

This clonotype was detected only a few times. This chain connects TRBV29-1 to TRBJ2-3, with 7 bases identical to TRBD2. There are 18 residues in the CDR3. V lost 4 bases to trimming and J lost 6 bases; unmatched junction nucleotides: 22. The V gene's germline CDR1 is SQVTM and CDR2 ANQGSEA. Written as DNA, the CDR3 is TGCAGCGTTGTGGGGTTCCAGGCGGGAGATGCCCAGATTGATACGCAGTATTTT. Protein sequence: CSVVGFQAGDAQIDTQYF.

Only a few counts were recorded for this clonotype. The CDR3 coding sequence is TGTGCCAGCAGCGTGGGCGAGCGCACTGAAGCTTTCTTT. Translated, it gives CASSVGERTEAFF. The gene calls are TRBV9 and TRBJ1-1; D is undetermined. This CDR3 comprises 13 residues. V was shortened by 2 bases and J by 4 bases, with 9 bases between the two germline ends. CDR1 and CDR2 from the germline V gene are SGDLS and YYNGEE.

This clonotype has ten or more counts. The V gene is TRBV11-2, the J gene TRBJ2-3; 8 nucleotides match TRBD1. This CDR3 is 14 amino acids long. Trimming removed 6 bases from V and 4 bases from J; junction bases left unmatched: 6. Germline values: CDR1 SGHAT, CDR2 FQNNGV. CDR3 in amino acids: CASSLNRGADTQYF. The CDR3 DNA reads TGTGCCAGCAGTTTGAACAGGGGGGCAGATACGCAGTATTTT.

In this sample, this clonotype turned up many times. V gene TRBV30 combines with J gene TRBJ1-2; no clear D gene. In germline, CDR1 is GTSNPN, CDR2 SVGIG (reference sequence). Trimming took 0 bases from V and 4 from J, leaving 9 bases between them. CDR3 length: 13 residues. CDR3: CAWSVAATYGYTF. The CDR3 nucleotides are TGTGCCTGGAGTGTAGCGGCTACCTATGGCTACACCTTC.

The chain carries TRBV15 and TRBJ2-5, with 7 positions matching TRBD2. Trimming cost V 0 bases and J 3 bases; bases outside gene matches: 4. The CDR3 length is 15 residues. CDR1 and CDR2 (germline): LNHNV, YYDKDF (reference sequence). The CDR3: CATSRDRLAEETQYF. The CDR3 DNA reads as TGTGCCACCAGCAGAGATAGGCTAGCGGAAGAGACCCAGTACTTC.

This clonotype was detected only once. The chain links TRBV20-1 to TRBJ1-1, with D unresolved. V lost 2 bases and J lost 3, with 16 bases in between. CDR3 length equals 15 residues. CDR1 DFQATT and CDR2 SNEGSKA come from the germline V gene (reference sequence). The chain's CDR3 is CSARPFNSIHTEAFF. The CDR3 DNA reads as TGCAGTGCTAGACCTTTCAACTCAATACACACTGAAGCTTTCTTT.

This clonotype was seen many times. The CDR3 nucleotides read TGCAGTGCTAGAGATCCCGGCAGGGCTGGTGACATTCAGTACTTC. Its translation is CSARDPGRAGDIQYF. This chain joins TRBV20-1 and TRBJ2-4, with D possibly matching TRBD1 (5 bases). V lost 0 bases and J lost 8, with 17 bases in between. The CDR3 runs to 15 residues. Germline values: CDR1 DFQATT, CDR2 SNEGSKA (reference sequence).

The chain couples TRBV20-1 to TRBJ1-5; the D is unclear. The CDR3 runs 14 residues. V gave up 6 bases and J gave up 4 bases, with 16 bases separating them. Germline lookup yields CDR1 DFQATT and CDR2 SNEGSKA (reference sequence). The CDR3 sequence: CSASLPEPNQPQHF. For the CDR3, the DNA is TGCAGTGCCAGCCTCCCAGAACCGAATCAGCCCCAGCATTTT.

The chain combines TRBV7-9 with TRBJ2-3; D could derive from TRBD1 or TRBD2 (6 bases each). With 1 base removed from V and 4 bases from J, the gap between germline ends came to 12 bases. Germline CDR1 is SEHNR and CDR2 is FQNEAQ (reference sequence). The CDR3 is made up of 15 amino acids. The CDR3 sequence is CASSLGGAAADTQYF. CDR3 in DNA: TGTGCCAGCAGCTTAGGGGGGGCAGCGGCAGATACGCAGTATTTT.

This clonotype was detected many times. The chain uses TRBV7-9 and TRBJ2-5, with D unclear. Deletions cut 2 bases from V and 0 bases from J, with 4 bases between. The CDR3 covers 13 residues. Looked up from germline, CDR1 is SEHNR and CDR2 is FQNEAQ (reference sequence). CDR3 region: CASSLNNQETQYF. CDR3 bases: TGTGCCAGCAGCTTAAACAACCAAGAGACCCAGTACTTC.

This clonotype was observed many times. The rearrangement joins TRBV24-1 to TRBJ2-1; 10 nucleotides agree with TRBD2. The CDR3 is 16 residues long. Per the germline V gene, CDR1 is KGHDR and CDR2 is SFDVKD. V trimming: 1 base; J trimming: 9 bases; junction bases outside the gene matches: 8. This CDR3 reads CATSDFGAGGNLEQFF. CDR3 DNA sequence: TGTGCCACCAGTGATTTTGGAGCGGGAGGGAACCTTGAGCAGTTCTTC.

This clonotype came up many times. The chain employs TRBV3-1 and TRBJ1-1; TRBD1 might be the D (5 bases). In germline, CDR1 is LGHDT, CDR2 YNNKEL (reference sequence). V lost 5 bases and J 5 bases, leaving 12 bases between the germline ends. The length of the CDR3 is 13 residues. CDR3 in amino acids: CASSYTRGTEAFF. CDR3 nucleotides: TGTGCCAGCAGCTACACGCGGGGGACTGAAGCTTTCTTT.

This clonotype was observed many times. The rearrangement joins TRBV9 to TRBJ2-7, with D tentatively TRBD2 (6 bases). The CDR3 loop spans 14 amino acids. The germline CDR1 and CDR2 sequences are SGDLS and YYNGEE. The V gene lost 2 bases and the J gene lost 5 bases, with 14 bases spanning the gap. DNA of the CDR3: TGTGCCAGCAGCGTCGGGACTTTGGGGAACGAGCAGTACTTC. Its translation is CASSVGTLGNEQYF. Based on the CDR3 plus reference TRBV9 and TRBJ2-7, the full variable domain is DSGVTQTPKHLITATGQRVTLRCSPRSGDLSVYWYQQSLDQGLQFLIQYYNGEERAKGNILERFSAQQFPDLHSELNLSSLELGDSALYFCASSVGTLGNEQYFGPGTRLTVT.

This clonotype was seen a handful of times. The CDR3 DNA is TGCGCCAGCAGCTTGGAAGGCAGCCACCAAGAGACCCAGTACTTC. Its translation is CASSLEGSHQETQYF. This chain links TRBV5-1 with TRBJ2-5; no definite D call. V lost 0 bases and J 0 bases, leaving 9 bases between the germline ends. CDR3 size: 15 residues. Looked up from germline, CDR1 is SGHRS and CDR2 is YFSETQ.

This clonotype has a count of ten or more. This chain connects TRBV20-1 to TRBJ2-7, with unresolved D. This CDR3 spans 13 amino acids. V shed 1 base and J shed 3 bases, with 10 bases lying between them. Germline lookup yields CDR1 DFQATT and CDR2 SNEGSKA (reference sequence). Here the CDR3 reads CSARAPWSYEQYF. The CDR3 DNA reads TGCAGTGCTAGAGCCCCTTGGAGCTACGAGCAGTACTTC.

Only a few counts were recorded for this clonotype. The genes are TRBV7-9 and TRBJ2-3; D is undetermined. Deletions cut 5 bases from V and 3 bases from J, with 15 bases between. The CDR3 runs to 15 residues. CDR1 is SEHNR and CDR2 is FQNEAQ in the germline V gene (reference sequence). CDR3 residues: CASSPQARRTDTQYF. Here the CDR3 DNA reads TGTGCCAGCAGCCCTCAGGCGCGAAGGACAGATACGCAGTATTTT.

This clonotype was seen a few times. The rearrangement links TRBV6-1 to TRBJ2-7, with TRBD2 identical over 7 bases. The CDR3 totals 14 residues. The V gene's germline CDR1 is MNHNS and CDR2 SASEGT. With V trimmed by 0 bases and J by 6 bases, 5 bases remained unmatched. The CDR3 nucleotides are TGTGCCAGCAGTGAAGCGGGGACTATAACCGAGCAGTACTTC. Residues: CASSEAGTITEQYF.

The genes are TRBV6-5 and TRBJ1-2, with 9 bases fitting TRBD1. The CDR3 has 18 amino acids. Germline CDR1 and CDR2: MNHEY and SVGAGI. Germline trimming cut 2 bases from V and 4 bases from J; bases unmatched to any gene: 14. The CDR3 bases are TGTGCCAGCAGTTACCCTAGGACAGGGGAGGGAGTCCTCTATGGCTACACCTTC. This codes for CASSYPRTGEGVLYGYTF.

The rearrangement uses TRBV20-1 and TRBJ1-2; 12 bases match TRBD1. This CDR3 has 13 residues. J lost 7 bases, V lost 5 bases, and 5 bases had no gene match. The V gene's germline CDR1 is DFQATT and CDR2 SNEGSKA (reference sequence). The DNA of the CDR3 is TGCAGTGCTTGGGACAGGGGGCCCATTGGCTACACCTTC. Translation gives CSAWDRGPIGYTF.

This clonotype was picked up many times. The chain links TRBV12-3 or TRBV12-4 to TRBJ2-3; TRBD1 matches 8 bases. Germline trimming cut 7 bases from V and 6 bases from J; bases unmatched to any gene: 12. The CDR3 is 15 amino acids. The CDR3 loop is CASTVGQGGFDTQYF. As DNA, the CDR3 is TGTGCCAGCACCGTAGGACAGGGTGGTTTTGATACGCAGTATTTT.

This clonotype was found a few times. This chain connects TRBV11-2 to TRBJ2-5; 9 nucleotides line up with TRBD2. The V gene end was trimmed by 4 bases and the J gene end by 4 bases; junction bases not matched to a gene: 10. In germline, CDR1 is SGHAT, CDR2 FQNNGV. The CDR3 length is 16 residues. CDR3 nucleotide sequence: TGTGCCAGCAGCTCCTCAGGGCGGGAGGGCCGAGAGACCCAGTACTTC. Translated, it gives CASSSSGREGRETQYF.

This clonotype appeared a few times. The chain couples TRBV5-1 to TRBJ2-1; 7 nucleotides line up with TRBD1. Germline trimming cut 4 bases from V and 10 bases from J; bases unmatched to any gene: 11. This CDR3 is 14 amino acids long. Germline V gives CDR1 SGHRS, CDR2 YFSETQ. CDR3 coding DNA: TGCGCCAGCAGCCTCGAGACAGGGTCAGAAGAGCAGTTCTTC. Residues: CASSLETGSEEQFF.

At least ten counts were recorded for this clonotype. J is TRBJ2-5 and V is TRBV11-2, with a possible D match to TRBD2 (5 bases). Germline assignment: CDR1 SGHAT and CDR2 FQNNGV. Between the trimmed V and J ends, which lost 2 bases and 5 bases, there was a span of 15 bases. The CDR3 loop spans 15 amino acids. For the CDR3, the DNA is TGTGCCAGCAGCTTAAGGTTCGGAGCGGACGAGACCCAGTACTTC. Protein sequence: CASSLRFGADETQYF.

A word on this clonotype: This may stem from a read error, because a much larger clone lies one nucleotide away. The chain carries TRBV13 and TRBJ2-7; D might be TRBD1 (6 bases). CDR1 and CDR2 (germline): PRHDT, FYEKMQ (reference sequence). The CDR3 consists of 15 residues. This CDR3 reads CASSLSGALSYGQYF. The CDR3 DNA follows: TGTGCCAGCAGCTTATCAGGGGCCCTCTCCTACGGGCAGTACTTC.

The J gene is TRBJ1-5, the V gene TRBV20-1; the D gene is possibly TRBD1 (6 bases). V lost 4 bases to trimming and J lost 1 base, with 11 bases between them. This CDR3 has 14 amino acids. The germline CDR1 and CDR2 sequences are DFQATT and SNEGSKA (reference sequence). CDR3 sequence (DNA): TGCAGTGCTACTACCACAGGGAGCAATCAGCCCCAGCATTTT. Its protein product is CSATTTGSNQPQHF.

The table lists this clonotype with a few counts. This chain links TRBV19 with TRBJ1-2; D remains ambiguous. Between the trimmed V and J ends, which lost 5 bases and 9 bases, there was a span of 22 bases. Germline CDR1 LNHDA, CDR2 SQIVND (reference sequence). The CDR3 totals 15 residues. The CDR3 DNA reads TGTGCCAGTAGTCCCCCCATCCCAACTACAAGGAGCTACACCTTC. Amino acids: CASSPPIPTTRSYTF. The full variable domain, completed using reference TRBV19 and TRBJ1-2, is DGGITQSPKYLFRKEGQNVTLSCEQNLNHDAMYWYRQDPGQGLRLIYYSQIVNDFQKGDIAEGYSVSREKKESFPLTVTSAQKNPTAFYLCASSPPIPTTRSYTFGSGTRLTVV.